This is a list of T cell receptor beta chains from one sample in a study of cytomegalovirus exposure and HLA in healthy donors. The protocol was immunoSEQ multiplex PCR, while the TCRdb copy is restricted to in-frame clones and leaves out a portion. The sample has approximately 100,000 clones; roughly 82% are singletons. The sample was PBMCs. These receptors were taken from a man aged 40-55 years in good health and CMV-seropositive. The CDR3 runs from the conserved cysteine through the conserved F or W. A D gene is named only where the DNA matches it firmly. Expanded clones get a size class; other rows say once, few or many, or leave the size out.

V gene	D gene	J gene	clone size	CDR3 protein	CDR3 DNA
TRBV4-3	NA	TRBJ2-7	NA	CASSLRDYSYEQYF	TGCGCCAGCAGCCTCCGGGATTACTCCTACGAGCAGTACTTC
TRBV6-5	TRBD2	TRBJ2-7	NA	CASSAAGFSYEQYF	TGTGCCAGCAGTGCAGCGGGGTTCTCCTACGAGCAGTACTTC
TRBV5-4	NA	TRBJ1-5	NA	CASSLGPGLSNQPQHF	TGTGCCAGCAGCCTGGGTCCGGGGTTAAGCAATCAGCCCCAGCATTTT
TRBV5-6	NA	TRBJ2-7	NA	CASSFGGRGDEQYF	TGTGCCAGCAGCTTTGGAGGTCGGGGAGACGAGCAGTACTTC
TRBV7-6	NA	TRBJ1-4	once	CASSLGAKEKLFF	TGTGCCAGCAGCTTAGGAGCGAAAGAAAAACTGTTTTTT
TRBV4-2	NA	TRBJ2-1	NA	CASSVSYNEQFF	TGTGCCAGCAGCGTCAGTTACAATGAGCAGTTCTTC
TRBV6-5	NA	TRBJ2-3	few	CASSYLGGPDTQYF	TGTGCCAGCAGTTACTTGGGGGGGCCCGATACGCAGTATTTT
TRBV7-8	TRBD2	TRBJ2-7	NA	CASTRGFTYEQYF	TGTGCCAGCACGCGGGGGTTCACCTACGAGCAGTACTTC
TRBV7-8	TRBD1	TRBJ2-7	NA	CASSLLGQGTYEQYF	TGTGCCAGCAGCTTACTGGGACAGGGCACCTACGAGCAGTACTTC
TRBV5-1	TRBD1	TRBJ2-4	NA	CASSLGDRGFLAKNIQYF	TGCGCCAGCAGCTTGGGGGACAGGGGGTTTCTAGCCAAAAACATTCAGTACTTC
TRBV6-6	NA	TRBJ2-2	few	CASSYVRRTNTGELFF	TGTGCCAGCAGTTACGTTCGCAGAACGAACACCGGGGAGCTGTTTTTT
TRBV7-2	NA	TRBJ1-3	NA	CASSLGGGNTIYF	TGTGCCAGCAGTTTGGGGGGGGGAAACACCATATATTTT
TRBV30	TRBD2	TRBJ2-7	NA	CAWSWTGGNEQYF	TGTGCCTGGAGTTGGACGGGAGGGAACGAGCAGTACTTC
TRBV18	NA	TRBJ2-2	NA	CASSQTQGTGELFF	TGTGCCAGCTCACAGACTCAGGGCACCGGGGAGCTGTTTTTT
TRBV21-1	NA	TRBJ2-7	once	CASSFRGGAYEQYF	TGTGCCAGCAGTTTTAGGGGGGGGGCCTACGAGCAGTACTTC
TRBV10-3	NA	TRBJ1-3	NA	CAISRSGNTIYF	TGTGCCATCAGTCGCTCTGGAAACACCATATATTTT
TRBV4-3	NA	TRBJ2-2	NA	CASSQVGRKNTGELFF	TGCGCCAGCAGCCAAGTGGGCAGGAAGAACACCGGGGAGCTGTTTTTT
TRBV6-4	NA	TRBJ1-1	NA	CASSLLPRGTEAFF	TGTGCCAGCAGTTTGCTACCCAGGGGCACTGAAGCTTTCTTT
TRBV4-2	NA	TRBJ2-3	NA	CASSQDDQGWTQYF	TGTGCCAGCAGCCAAGATGATCAGGGTTGGACGCAGTATTTT
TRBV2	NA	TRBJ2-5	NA	CASSEGGKGQETQYF	TGTGCCAGCAGTGAAGGCGGGAAGGGGCAAGAGACCCAGTACTTC
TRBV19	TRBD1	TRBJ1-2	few	CASSIGAGGNYGYTF	TGTGCCAGTAGTATCGGTGCAGGGGGCAACTATGGCTACACCTTC
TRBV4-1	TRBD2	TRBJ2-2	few	CASRALAGVAGELFF	TGCGCCAGCAGGGCGCTAGCGGGGGTGGCGGGGGAGCTGTTTTTT
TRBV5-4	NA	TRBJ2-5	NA	CASILAGGSEETQYF	TGTGCCAGCATCCTCGCGGGCGGAAGTGAAGAAACCCAGTACTTC
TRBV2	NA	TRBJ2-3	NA	CASSVPLGVTDTQYF	TGTGCCAGCAGTGTCCCCCTCGGGGTTACAGATACGCAGTATTTT
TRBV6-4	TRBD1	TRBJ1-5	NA	CASSDSGRGVRQPQHF	TGTGCCAGCAGTGACTCCGGCAGGGGGGTTCGACAGCCCCAGCATTTT
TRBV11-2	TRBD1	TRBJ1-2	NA	CASSSTGQLNYGYTF	TGTGCCAGCAGCTCGACGGGACAGCTAAACTATGGCTACACCTTC
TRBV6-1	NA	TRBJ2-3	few	CASSDIDLRTAPDTQYF	TGTGCCAGCAGTGACATCGATCTACGGACAGCCCCAGATACGCAGTATTTT
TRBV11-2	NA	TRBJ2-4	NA	CASSLDSGSKNIQYF	TGTGCCAGCAGCTTAGATTCGGGTTCTAAAAACATTCAGTACTTC
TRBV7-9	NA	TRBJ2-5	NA	CASSDRQGQETQYF	TGTGCCAGCAGCGACCGGCAGGGGCAGGAGACCCAGTACTTC
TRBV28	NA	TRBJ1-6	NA	CASSLIRQVSPLHF	TGTGCCAGCAGTTTAATACGCCAGGTTTCACCCCTCCACTTT
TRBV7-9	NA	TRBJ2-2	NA	CASSSPQILARELFF	TGTGCCAGCAGCTCACCGCAGATTTTAGCCAGGGAGCTGTTTTTT
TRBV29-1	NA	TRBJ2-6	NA	CSVEEGGSGANGLTF	TGCAGCGTTGAAGAGGGCGGCTCTGGGGCCAACGGCCTGACTTTC
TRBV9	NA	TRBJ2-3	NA	CASSVGTGGGDTQYF	TGTGCCAGCAGCGTAGGGACCGGGGGTGGGGATACGCAGTATTTT
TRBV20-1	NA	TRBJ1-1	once	CSARRQREAFF	TGCAGTGCAAGACGACAGAGGGAAGCTTTCTTT
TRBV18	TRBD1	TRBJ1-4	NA	CASSRQGTTNEKLFF	TGTGCCAGCTCACGACAGGGGACAACTAATGAAAAACTGTTTTTT
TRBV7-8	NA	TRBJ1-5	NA	CASSLNPGQPQHF	TGTGCCAGCAGCTTGAACCCGGGGCAGCCCCAGCATTTT